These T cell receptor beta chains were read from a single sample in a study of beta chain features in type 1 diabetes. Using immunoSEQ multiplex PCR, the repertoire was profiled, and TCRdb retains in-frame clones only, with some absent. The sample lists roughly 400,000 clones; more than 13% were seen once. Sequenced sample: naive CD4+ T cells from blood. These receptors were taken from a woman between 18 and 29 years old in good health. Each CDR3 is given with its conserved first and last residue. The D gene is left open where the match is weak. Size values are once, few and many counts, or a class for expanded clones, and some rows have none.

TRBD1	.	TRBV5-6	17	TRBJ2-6	CASRSGTGGGGANVLTF	TGTGCCAGCAGAAGCGGGACAGGGGGTGGAGGGGCCAACGTCCTGACTTTC
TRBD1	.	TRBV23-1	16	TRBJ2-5	CASSQSDRGLRETQYF	TGCGCCAGCAGTCAATCTGACAGGGGGCTAAGAGAGACCCAGTACTTC
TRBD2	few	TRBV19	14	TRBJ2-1	CATREVGSYNEQFF	TGTGCCACCCGGGAGGTAGGCTCCTACAATGAGCAGTTCTTC
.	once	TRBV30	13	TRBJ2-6	CAWTVTGANVLTF	TGTGCCTGGACAGTTACTGGGGCCAACGTCCTGACTTTC
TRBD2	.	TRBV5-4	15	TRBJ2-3	CASSSGTSGTDTQYF	TGTGCCAGCAGCTCCGGGACTAGCGGGACAGATACGCAGTATTTT
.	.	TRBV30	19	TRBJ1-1	CAWSPSDLLWGRGDTEAFF	TGTGCCTGGAGTCCATCCGACCTCCTATGGGGGCGCGGCGACACTGAAGCTTTCTTT
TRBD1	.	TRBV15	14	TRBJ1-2	CATSRPGQTYGYTF	TGTGCCACCAGCAGACCGGGACAGACATATGGCTACACCTTC
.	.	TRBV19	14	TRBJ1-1	CASIDFGGNTEAFF	TGTGCCAGTATAGACTTCGGGGGGAACACTGAAGCTTTCTTT
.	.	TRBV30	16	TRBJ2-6	CAWSGYRGAGANVLTF	TGTGCCTGGAGCGGGTACCGGGGTGCCGGGGCCAACGTCCTGACTTTC
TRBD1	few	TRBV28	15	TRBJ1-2	CASSLPDRGIGGYTF	TGTGCCAGCAGTTTACCGGACAGGGGTATCGGTGGCTACACCTTC
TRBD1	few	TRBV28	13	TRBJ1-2	CASSIQGFGGYTF	TGTGCCAGCAGTATACAGGGGTTTGGGGGCTACACCTTC
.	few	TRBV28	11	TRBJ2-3	CASRLVDTQYF	TGTGCCAGCAGACTGGTAGATACGCAGTATTTT
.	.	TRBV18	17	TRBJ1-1	CASSPIRVTEGNTEAFF	TGTGCCAGCTCACCAATTAGGGTAACAGAGGGGAACACTGAAGCTTTCTTT
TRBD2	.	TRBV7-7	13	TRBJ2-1	CASTSGAGNEQFF	TGTGCAAGTACTAGCGGGGCGGGAAATGAGCAGTTCTTC
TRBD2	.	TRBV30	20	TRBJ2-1	CAWSGLSRTKRESSYNEQFF	TGTGCCTGGAGTGGCCTATCCCGTACTAAGCGGGAGTCGTCCTACAATGAGCAGTTCTTC
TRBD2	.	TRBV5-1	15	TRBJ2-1	CASSLTSGLKDEQFF	TGCGCCAGCAGCCTTACTAGCGGTCTAAAGGATGAGCAGTTCTTC
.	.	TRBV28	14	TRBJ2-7	CASSSGEGAYEQYF	TGTGCCAGCAGCTCAGGGGAGGGGGCCTACGAGCAGTACTTC
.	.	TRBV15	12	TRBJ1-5	CATSRLSQPQHF	TGTGCCACCAGCAGGCTGAGTCAGCCCCAGCATTTT
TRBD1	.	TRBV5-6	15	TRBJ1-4	CASSPGTAHNEKLFF	TGTGCCAGCAGCCCCGGGACAGCTCATAATGAAAAACTGTTTTTT
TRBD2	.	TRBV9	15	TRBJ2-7	CASSVGGGRAHEQYF	TGTGCCAGCAGCGTAGGGGGCGGGAGGGCACACGAGCAGTACTTC
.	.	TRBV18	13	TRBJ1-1	CASSSLEDTEAFF	TGTGCCAGCTCATCACTAGAAGACACTGAAGCTTTCTTT
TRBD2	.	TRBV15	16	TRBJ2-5	CATSSTRTRRAETQYF	TGTGCCACCAGCAGTACGCGGACTAGGCGGGCAGAGACCCAGTACTTC
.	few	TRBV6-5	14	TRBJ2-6	CASSYVAGANVLTF	TGTGCCAGCAGTTATGTGGCCGGGGCCAACGTCCTGACTTTC
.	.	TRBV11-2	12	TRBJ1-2	CASSLRDTGYTF	TGTGCCAGCAGCTTAAGGGACACAGGCTACACCTTC
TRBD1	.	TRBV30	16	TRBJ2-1	CAWSGDSARSYNEQFF	TGTGCCTGGAGTGGGGACAGTGCCCGTTCCTACAATGAGCAGTTCTTC
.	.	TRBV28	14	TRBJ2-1	CASSSGTFYNEQFF	TGTGCCAGCAGCTCCGGGACATTCTACAATGAGCAGTTCTTC
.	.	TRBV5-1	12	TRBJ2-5	CASSLVQESQYF	TGCGCCAGCAGCTTGGTCCAAGAGAGCCAGTACTTC
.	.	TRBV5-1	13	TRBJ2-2	CASSLSTSGELFF	TGCGCCAGCAGCTTGTCGACTAGCGGGGAGCTGTTTTTT
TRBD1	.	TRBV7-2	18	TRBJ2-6	CASSPRTGGSSGANVLTF	TGTGCCAGCAGCCCTCGGACAGGGGGCTCTTCTGGGGCCAACGTCCTGACTTTC
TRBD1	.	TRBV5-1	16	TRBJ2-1	CASSSGQGTAYNEQFF	TGCGCCAGCAGCTCGGGACAGGGAACCGCCTACAATGAGCAGTTCTTC
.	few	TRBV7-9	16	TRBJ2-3	CASSQRLSGGTDTQYF	TGTGCCAGCAGCCAGAGGCTAAGCGGCGGAACAGATACGCAGTATTTT
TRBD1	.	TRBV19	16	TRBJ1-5	CASSTKDRGSNQPQHF	TGTGCCAGTAGTACAAAAGACAGGGGAAGCAATCAGCCCCAGCATTTT
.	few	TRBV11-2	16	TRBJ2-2	CASSGRGNLNTGELFF	TGTGCCAGCAGCGGTCGGGGTAACTTGAACACCGGGGAGCTGTTTTTT
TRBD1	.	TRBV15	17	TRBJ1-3	CATSRDHPTGAGNTIYF	TGTGCCACCAGCAGAGATCACCCAACAGGGGCTGGAAACACCATATATTTT
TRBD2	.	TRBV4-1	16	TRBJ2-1	CASSQATSGAYNEQFF	TGCGCCAGCAGCCAAGCGACTAGCGGGGCGTACAATGAGCAGTTCTTC
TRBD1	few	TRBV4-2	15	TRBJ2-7	CASSLPGQGTYEQYF	TGTGCCAGCAGCCTTCCGGGACAGGGGACCTACGAGCAGTACTTC
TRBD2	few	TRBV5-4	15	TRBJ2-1	CASSPGLASYNEQFF	TGTGCCAGCAGTCCTGGACTAGCATCCTACAATGAGCAGTTCTTC
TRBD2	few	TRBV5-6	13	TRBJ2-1	CASSRATSDEQFF	TGTGCCAGCAGCCGAGCGACTAGCGATGAGCAGTTCTTC
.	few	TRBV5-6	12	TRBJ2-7	CASSGVSYEQYF	TGTGCCAGTTCAGGGGTATCCTACGAGCAGTACTTC
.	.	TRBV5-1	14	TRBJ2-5	CASSPEPGDETQYF	TGCGCCAGCAGCCCTGAACCAGGGGACGAGACCCAGTACTTC
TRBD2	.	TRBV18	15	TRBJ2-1	CASSPRTSGGNEQFF	TGTGCCAGCTCACCCCGGACTAGCGGGGGCAATGAGCAGTTCTTC
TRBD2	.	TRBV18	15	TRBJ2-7	CASSPQGLAGLEQYF	TGTGCCAGCTCTCCGCAGGGACTAGCGGGACTCGAGCAGTACTTC
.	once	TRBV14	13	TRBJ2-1	CASRGAAYNEQFF	TGTGCCAGCAGGGGGGCAGCCTACAATGAGCAGTTCTTC
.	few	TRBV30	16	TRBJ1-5	CAWSSWTVYSNQPQHF	TGTGCCTGGAGTTCCTGGACAGTTTATAGCAATCAGCCCCAGCATTTT
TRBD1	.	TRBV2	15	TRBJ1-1	CASRITGVRDTEAFF	TGTGCCAGCAGAATAACAGGGGTTCGGGACACTGAAGCTTTCTTT
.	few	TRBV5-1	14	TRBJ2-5	CASSFVGFRETQYF	TGCGCCAGCAGCTTTGTTGGTTTCAGAGAGACCCAGTACTTC
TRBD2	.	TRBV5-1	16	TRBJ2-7	CASSLPAAGGIYEQYF	TGCGCCAGCAGCCTACCAGCGGCGGGAGGGATCTACGAGCAGTACTTC
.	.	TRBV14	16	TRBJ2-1	CASSQDLSAGRNEQFF	TGTGCCAGCAGCCAAGATCTCTCTGCGGGGAGGAATGAGCAGTTCTTC
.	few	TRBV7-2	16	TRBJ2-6	CASSSQSSTGANVLTF	TGTGCCAGCAGCTCCCAGTCCTCCACAGGGGCCAACGTCCTGACTTTC
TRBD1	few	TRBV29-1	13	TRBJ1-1	CSGMTGLNTEAFF	TGCAGCGGGATGACAGGGTTGAACACTGAAGCTTTCTTT
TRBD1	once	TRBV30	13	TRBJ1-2	CAWSAQGKGGYTF	TGTGCCTGGAGTGCACAGGGGAAGGGTGGCTACACCTTC
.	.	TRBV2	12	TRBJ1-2	CAKSTVNYGYTF	TGTGCCAAGTCGACAGTAAACTATGGCTACACCTTC
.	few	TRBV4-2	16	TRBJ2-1	CASSQDRTPYYNEQFF	TGTGCCAGCAGCCAAGATAGGACTCCTTATTACAATGAGCAGTTCTTC
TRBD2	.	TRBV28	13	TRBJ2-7	CASIAGGRYEQYF	TGTGCCAGCATAGCGGGAGGCCGCTACGAGCAGTACTTC
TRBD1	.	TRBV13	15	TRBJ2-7	CASSAPGQGDSEQYF	TGTGCCAGCTCCGCTCCGGGACAGGGAGACTCCGAGCAGTACTTC